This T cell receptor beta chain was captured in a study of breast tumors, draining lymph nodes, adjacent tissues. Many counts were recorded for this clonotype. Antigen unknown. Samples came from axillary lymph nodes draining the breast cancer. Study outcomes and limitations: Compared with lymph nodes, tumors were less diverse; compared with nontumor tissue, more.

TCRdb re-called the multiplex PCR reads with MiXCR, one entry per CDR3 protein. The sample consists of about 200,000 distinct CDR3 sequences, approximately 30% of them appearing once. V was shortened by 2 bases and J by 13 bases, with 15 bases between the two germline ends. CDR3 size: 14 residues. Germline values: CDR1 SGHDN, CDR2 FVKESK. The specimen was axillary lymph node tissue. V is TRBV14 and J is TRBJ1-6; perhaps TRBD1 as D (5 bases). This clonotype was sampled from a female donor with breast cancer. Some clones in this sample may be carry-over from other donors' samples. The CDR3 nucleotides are TGTGCCAGCAGCCAACCCGGCAGGGCCTTCCCCCTCCACTTT. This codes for CASSQPGRAFPLHF.